Below, 30 T cell receptor beta chains from the same sample are listed, as sequenced in a study of STAT3 mutations in large granular lymphocyte leukemia. No antigen has been assigned to these receptors. This table comes from immunoSEQ multiplex PCR, and its TCRdb copy is limited to in-frame clones, with some not included. The sample has 15,000 to 20,000 clones; approximately 84% are singletons. Notes on the study in general: Every T-cell large granular lymphocyte leukemia patient had at least one immunodominant TCR beta clonotype.

Source material: peripheral blood mononuclear cells. The receptors here all came from a man in his forties or fifties with T-cell large granular lymphocyte leukemia. Some clones in this sample may be carry-over from other donors' samples.

This rearrangement joins TRBV5-6 to TRBJ2-7, with D unresolved. The ends were cut back, 0 bases at V and 3 bases at J, with 4 bases in the middle. The CDR3 is 12 amino acids. Germline CDR1 is SGHDT and CDR2 is YYEEEE. CDR3 DNA: TGTGCCAGCAGCTTGGCTAGCTACGAGCAGTACTTC. Protein: CASSLASYEQYF.

The chain uses TRBV10-2 and TRBJ2-3, with D perhaps assigned TRBD1 or TRBD2 (5 bases each). V was shortened by 10 bases and J by 0 bases, with 14 bases between the two germline ends. The CDR3 covers 14 residues. CDR1 is WSHSY, CDR2 SAAADI, per germline. CDR3 coding DNA: TGCGCCACCAGGGAGACGGTTAGCACAGATACGCAGTATTTT. Its protein product is CATRETVSTDTQYF.

V is TRBV19 and J is TRBJ1-2, with 8 bases identical to TRBD1. The V segment lost 7 bases and the J segment 6 bases; nucleotides outside the gene matches: 13. CDR3 length: 15 amino acids. Germline V gene lookup returns CDR1 LNHDA and CDR2 SQIVND (reference sequence). Here the CDR3 DNA reads TGTGCCAGTACCCAATTACACAGGGGGAAGAATGGCTACACCTTC. Protein: CASTQLHRGKNGYTF.

V usage is TRBV29-1 and J usage is TRBJ2-2; 11 bases line up with TRBD2. Germline CDR1 is SQVTM and CDR2 is ANQGSEA. The junction had 12 bases not matched to a gene; V was cut back by 5 bases and J by 4 bases. The CDR3 extends over 17 amino acids. The DNA for the CDR3 is TGCAGCGTTCTTAGCGGGAGGGCCCAGGCTGTCACCGGGGAGCTGTTTTTT. This sequence encodes CSVLSGRAQAVTGELFF.

The chain couples TRBV25-1 to TRBJ1-2; D may be TRBD1 (6 bases). Germline CDR1 is MGHDK and CDR2 is SYGVNS. The ends were cut back, 4 bases at V and 8 bases at J, with 14 bases in the middle. The CDR3 extends over 13 amino acids. CDR3 DNA sequence: TGTGCCAGCAGTGTCCTTCCGAGGGGGGGCTACACCTTC. Protein: CASSVLPRGGYTF.

The V gene is TRBV7-2, the J gene TRBJ1-2, with unresolved D. The CDR3 covers 15 residues. V dropped 4 bases and J dropped 0 bases, with 12 bases sitting between them. Germline lookup yields CDR1 SGHTA and CDR2 FQGNSA. The CDR3 DNA reads TGTGCCAGCAGCTCAAGGGCCACCACTAACTATGGCTACACCTTC. This sequence encodes CASSSRATTNYGYTF.

The chain has TRBV7-2 and TRBJ2-1, with 8 bases lining up with TRBD2. This CDR3 spans 11 amino acids. Trimming at V came to 5 bases and at J to 13 bases, leaving 4 bases not matched to a gene. Germline V CDR1 and CDR2: SGHTA, FQGNSA. The CDR3 region is CASSLGLAQFF. CDR3 nucleotides: TGTGCCAGCAGCCTTGGACTAGCTCAGTTCTTC. Full variable domain (missing parts from reference TRBV7-2 and TRBJ2-1): GAGVSQSPSNKVTEKGKDVELRCDPISGHTALYWYRQSLGQGLEFLIYFQGNSAPDKSGLPSDRFSAERTGGSVSTLTIQRTQQEDSAVYLCASSLGLAQFFGPGTRLTVL.

The rearrangement uses TRBV5-1 and TRBJ2-5; 9 bases line up with TRBD1. Trimming took 0 bases from V and 0 from J; bases not matched to a gene: 0. Germline CDR1 SGHRS, CDR2 YFSETQ. This CDR3 comprises 15 residues. The CDR3 nucleotides are TGCGCCAGCAGCTTGGGGGACAGGGACCAAGAGACCCAGTACTTC. Translation gives CASSLGDRDQETQYF.

The chain carries TRBV6-5 and TRBJ1-2; D remains ambiguous. Germline CDR1 MNHEY, CDR2 SVGAGI. Trimming shortened V by 2 bases and J by 8 bases, and 15 bases separated the two germline ends. The CDR3 is made up of 14 amino acids. CDR3 in DNA: TGTGCCAGCAGTTACGGCCACGAGGGAGGGGGCTACACCTTC. Its translation is CASSYGHEGGGYTF.

The V call is TRBV15, the J call TRBJ1-5; D may be TRBD1 (6 bases). The germline V and J ends were trimmed by 0 bases and 2 bases, with 11 bases remaining between them. This CDR3 has 16 amino acids. The germline V gene has CDR1 LNHNV and CDR2 YYDKDF (reference sequence). CDR3 in amino acids: CATSRDRAGGNQPQHF. The CDR3 nucleotides read TGTGCCACCAGCAGAGATCGGGCAGGGGGCAATCAGCCCCAGCATTTT.

The V call is TRBV27, the J call TRBJ2-7, with 8 nucleotides matching TRBD2. The CDR3 runs to 16 residues. Germline CDR1 and CDR2: MNHEY and SMNVEV (reference sequence). J gave up 1 base and V 5 bases, and 10 bases lay outside the gene matches. The CDR3 reads CASSPLKRESSYEQYF. CDR3 nucleotide sequence: TGTGCCAGCAGTCCCCTTAAGCGGGAGTCTTCCTACGAGCAGTACTTC.

This rearrangement joins TRBV5-1 to TRBJ2-5; 7 bases map to TRBD2. The junction had 7 bases not matched to a gene; V was cut back by 1 base and J by 4 bases. CDR1 is SGHRS and CDR2 is YFSETQ in the germline V gene. The CDR3 covers 15 residues. CDR3 protein: CASSLTGLGTETQYF. The DNA of the CDR3 is TGCGCCAGCAGCTTGACCGGACTAGGAACAGAGACCCAGTACTTC.

The chain links TRBV6-4 to TRBJ2-3, with 13 nucleotides matching TRBD2. This CDR3 spans 15 amino acids. After removal of 0 bases from V and 6 bases from J, the junction contained 0 bases not matched to a gene. Germline V gives CDR1 MRHNA, CDR2 SNTAGT. CDR3 sequence reads: CASSDSTSGGDTQYF. CDR3 nucleotide sequence: TGTGCCAGCAGTGACTCGACTAGCGGGGGGGATACGCAGTATTTT.

The chain carries TRBV7-9 and TRBJ2-5; tentatively, D is TRBD1 (6 bases). Trimming removed 1 base from V and 5 bases from J, with 17 bases in between. The CDR3 is made up of 16 amino acids. CDR1 and CDR2 from the germline V gene are SEHNR and FQNEAQ (reference sequence). The CDR3 region is CASSLGDRLRQETQYF. The CDR3 coding sequence is TGTGCCAGCAGCTTAGGAGACAGGTTGAGGCAGGAGACCCAGTACTTC.

The gene calls are TRBV7-9 and TRBJ2-7; the match to TRBD2 covers 11 bases. Trimming removed 5 bases from V and 5 bases from J; junction bases left unmatched: 11. The CDR3 sequence is 16 residues long. From germline, CDR1 is SEHNR and CDR2 FQNEAQ (reference sequence). The CDR3 loop is CASSPLASGRTNEQYF. The CDR3 nucleotides are TGTGCCAGCAGCCCCCTGGCTAGCGGGAGGACAAACGAGCAGTACTTC.

The chain joins TRBV18 to TRBJ1-1; the match to TRBD1 covers 7 bases. V lost 4 bases, J lost 1 base, and 0 bases stayed unmatched. CDR1 and CDR2 from the germline V gene are KGHSH and LQKENI. The CDR3 totals 13 residues. DNA of the CDR3: TGTGCCAGCTCACAGGGGGCGAACACTGAAGCTTTCTTT. This sequence encodes CASSQGANTEAFF.

In its sample, this clone was seen a few times. The V call is TRBV10-1, the J call TRBJ2-6; either TRBD1 or TRBD2 may supply D (5 bases each). V shed 3 bases and J shed 0 bases, with 9 bases lying between them. The CDR3 totals 16 residues. The V gene's germline CDR1 is WNHNN and CDR2 SYGVQD (reference sequence). The DNA of the CDR3 is TGCGCCAGCAGTGAACGTGGGGGCTCTGGGGCCAACGTCCTGACTTTC. This translates into CASSERGGSGANVLTF.

In this sample, this clone turned up once. The V gene is TRBV11-3, the J gene TRBJ2-1, with D tentatively TRBD1 (6 bases). Looked up from germline, CDR1 is SGHNT and CDR2 is YENEEA. The CDR3 length is 16 residues. The germline V and J ends were trimmed by 5 bases and 9 bases, with 23 bases remaining between them. The CDR3 reads CASSHRDPGGYGEQFF. The CDR3, as DNA: TGTGCCAGCAGCCACCGGGACCCTGGGGGCTACGGTGAGCAGTTCTTC. Looking up the rest from reference TRBV11-3 and TRBJ2-1 gives the full variable domain: EAGVVQSPRYKIIEKKQPVAFWCNPISGHNTLYWYLQNLGQGPELLIRYENEEAVDDSQLPKDRFSAERLKGVDSTLKIQPAELGDSAVYLCASSHRDPGGYGEQFFGPGTRLTVL.

The genes are TRBV5-8 and TRBJ2-7; 9 bases match TRBD1. CDR3 length: 14 residues. CDR1 SGHTS and CDR2 YDEGEE come from the germline V gene. After removal of 2 bases from V and 4 bases from J, the junction contained 4 bases not matched to a gene. The CDR3 loop reads CASSFGQGLYEQYF. In nucleotides, the CDR3 is TGTGCCAGCAGCTTCGGACAGGGGTTGTACGAGCAGTACTTC.

The chain carries TRBV10-2 and TRBJ1-5; D is unclear. Germline CDR1 WSHSY, CDR2 SAAADI. Trimming took off 7 bases at V and 2 bases at J, with 12 bases between the two ends. The CDR3 is 14 residues long. The CDR3 DNA reads TGCGCCAGCAAGGAATCCCCGGGCAATCAGCCCCAGCATTTT. Encoded protein: CASKESPGNQPQHF.

This chain uses TRBV10-2 with TRBJ1-2; 7 bases are a match to TRBD1. Germline-derived CDR1 and CDR2 are WSHSY and SAAADI. The CDR3 contains 14 residues. V was clipped by 3 bases and J by 1 base; unmatched bases: 2. In DNA form, the CDR3 reads TGCGCCAGCAGTGACCCAGGGGGTAACTATGGCTACACCTTC. Translated: CASSDPGGNYGYTF.

The V gene is TRBV4-1, the J gene TRBJ1-4; 8 positions agree with TRBD1. Germline V gives CDR1 MGHRA, CDR2 YSYEKL. There are 16 residues in the CDR3. The junction had 6 bases not matched to a gene; V was cut back by 0 bases and J by 6 bases. The CDR3 bases are TGCGCCAGCAGCCAAGATGGGACAGGTCCGTATGAAAAACTGTTTTTT. This translates into CASSQDGTGPYEKLFF.

The V gene is TRBV2, the J gene TRBJ1-5, with 9 bases identical to TRBD1. CDR3 length equals 15 residues. From germline, CDR1 is SNHLY and CDR2 FYNNEI. V was clipped by 6 bases and J by 8 bases; unmatched bases: 11. CDR3: CASSPRDRALEPQHF. Here the CDR3 DNA reads TGTGCCAGCAGCCCCCGGGACAGGGCATTGGAGCCCCAGCATTTT.

This clone occurred once. The gene calls are TRBV7-9 and TRBJ1-6; 9 bases are a match to TRBD1. Germline V CDR1 and CDR2: SEHNR, FQNEAQ (reference sequence). V was pared by 7 bases and J by 7 bases, with 8 bases of the junction left unmatched. The CDR3 covers 15 residues. CDR3 coding DNA: TGTGCCAGCACCCCTCTAGGACAGGGGAATTCACCCCTCCACTTT. Encoded protein: CASTPLGQGNSPLHF.

This clone was recorded only once. The J gene is TRBJ2-7, the V gene TRBV6-5, with D tentatively TRBD1 (5 bases). V was trimmed by 2 bases and J by 8 bases, leaving 10 bases between them. CDR3 length: 12 residues. Germline-derived CDR1 and CDR2 are MNHEY and SVGAGI. CDR3 amino acids: CASSYRQGQQYF. The CDR3 nucleotides are TGTGCCAGCAGTTACCGGCAGGGTCAGCAGTACTTC.

The V and J genes are TRBV7-3 and TRBJ1-1; D is perhaps TRBD1 (6 bases). From germline, CDR1 is SGHTA and CDR2 FQGTGA. The CDR3 sequence is 14 residues long. The V gene lost 5 bases and the J gene lost 2 bases, with 12 bases spanning the gap. As DNA, the CDR3 is TGTGCCAGCAGCCCAGACAGGCTAAACACTGAAGCTTTCTTT. This gives the protein CASSPDRLNTEAFF.

The genes are TRBV2 and TRBJ2-1, with 10 bases that match TRBD1. V lost 5 bases and J lost 8; bases outside the gene matches: 6. Germline CDR1 SNHLY, CDR2 FYNNEI. The CDR3 contains 14 residues. For the CDR3, the DNA is TGTGCCAGCAGTAAGGACAGGGGGGGGGATGAGCAGTTCTTC. Protein product: CASSKDRGGDEQFF.

This clone was seen only a few times. The genes are TRBV5-1 and TRBJ2-7, with D perhaps assigned TRBD1 or TRBD2 (5 bases each). Germline V gene lookup returns CDR1 SGHRS and CDR2 YFSETQ. The V and J ends lost 0 bases and 4 bases respectively, with 8 bases between them. This CDR3 spans 13 amino acids. The CDR3 sequence: CASSLGGDYEQYF. The CDR3 nucleotides read TGCGCCAGCAGCTTGGGAGGGGATTACGAGCAGTACTTC.

J is TRBJ2-3 and V is TRBV10-2; maybe TRBD2 (5 bases). The CDR3 has 13 amino acids. Deletions cut 8 bases from V and 3 bases from J, with 12 bases between. Germline V gene data show CDR1 as WSHSY and CDR2 as SAAADI. CDR3 DNA: TGCGCCAGCGCGCTAGCTGGGACAGATACGCAGTATTTT. It is translated as CASALAGTDTQYF.

With respect to this clone: At one boundary the junction diverges from the germline segment, which might be a read error. The chain combines TRBV6-1 with TRBJ1-2; D uncertain. Per germline, CDR1 MNHNS and CDR2 SASEGT. The CDR3 loop spans 11 amino acids. Here the CDR3 DNA reads TGTGCCAGCAGTGAAAACTATGGCCACACCTTC. This gives the protein CASSENYGHTF.